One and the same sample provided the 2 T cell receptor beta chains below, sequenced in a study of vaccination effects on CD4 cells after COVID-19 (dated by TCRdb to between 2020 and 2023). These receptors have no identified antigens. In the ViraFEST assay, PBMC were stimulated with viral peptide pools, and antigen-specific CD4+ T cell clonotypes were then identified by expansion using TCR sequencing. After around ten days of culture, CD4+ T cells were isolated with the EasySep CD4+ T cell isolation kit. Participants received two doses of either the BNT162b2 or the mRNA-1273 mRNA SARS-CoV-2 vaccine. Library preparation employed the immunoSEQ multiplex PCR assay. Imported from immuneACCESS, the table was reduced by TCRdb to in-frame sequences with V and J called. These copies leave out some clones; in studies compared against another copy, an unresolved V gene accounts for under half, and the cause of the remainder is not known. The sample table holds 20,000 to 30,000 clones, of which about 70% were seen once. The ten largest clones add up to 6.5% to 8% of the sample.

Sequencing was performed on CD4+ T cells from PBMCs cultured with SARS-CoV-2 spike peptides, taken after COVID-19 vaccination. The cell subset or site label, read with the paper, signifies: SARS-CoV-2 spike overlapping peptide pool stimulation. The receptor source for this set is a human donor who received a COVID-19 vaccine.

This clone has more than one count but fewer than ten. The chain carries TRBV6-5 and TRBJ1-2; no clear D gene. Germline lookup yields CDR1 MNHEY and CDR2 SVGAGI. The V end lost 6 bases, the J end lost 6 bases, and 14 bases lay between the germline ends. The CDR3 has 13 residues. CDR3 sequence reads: CASRIGVSDGYTF. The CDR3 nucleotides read TGTGCCAGCAGGATCGGGGTATCGGATGGCTACACCTTC.

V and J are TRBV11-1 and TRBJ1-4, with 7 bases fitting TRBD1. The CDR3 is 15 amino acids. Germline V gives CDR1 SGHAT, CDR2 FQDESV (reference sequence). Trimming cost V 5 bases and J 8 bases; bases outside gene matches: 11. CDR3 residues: CASSARTGEGEKLFF. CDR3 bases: TGTGCCAGCAGCGCCCGGACAGGAGAAGGAGAAAAACTGTTTTTT. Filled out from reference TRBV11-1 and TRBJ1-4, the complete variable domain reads EAEVAQSPRYKITEKSQAVAFWCDPISGHATLYWYRQILGQGPELLVQFQDESVVDDSQLPKDRFSAERLKGVDSTLKIQPAELGDSAMYLCASSARTGEGEKLFFGSGTQLSVL.